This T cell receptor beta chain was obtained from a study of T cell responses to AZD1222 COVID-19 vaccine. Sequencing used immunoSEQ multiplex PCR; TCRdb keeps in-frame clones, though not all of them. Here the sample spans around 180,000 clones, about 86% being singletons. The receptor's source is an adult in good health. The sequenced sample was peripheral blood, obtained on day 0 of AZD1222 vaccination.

DNA for the CDR3: TGTGCCAGCAGCTCCTCCCTAGCGGGGGGAAGCTCCTACGAGCAGTACTTC. Amino acid sequence: CASSSSLAGGSSYEQYF. This chain connects TRBV9 to TRBJ2-7, with 11 nucleotides matching TRBD2. The germline V gene has CDR1 SGDLS and CDR2 YYNGEE. The CDR3 contains 17 residues. The V and J ends lost 4 bases and 0 bases, in that order; junction bases with no gene match: 9.